The next 30 T cell receptor beta chains were all read from a single sample in a study of vaccination effects on CD4 cells after COVID-19. Within the ViraFEST assay, antigen-specific CD4+ T cells underwent expansion with viral peptide pools prior to sequencing. Upon completion of 10 to 11 days in culture, CD4+ T cells were isolated. Negative nucleocapsid antibody tests before and after vaccination confirmed no previous SARS-CoV-2 infection. Measured with immunoSEQ multiplex PCR; TCRdb has only the in-frame clones, and not every one. The data contain about 27,000 clones, approximately 70% of them singletons. The antigens of these receptors remain unknown. The sample was CD4+ T cells from PBMCs cultured with HCoV-NL63 spike peptides, taken before COVID-19 vaccination. Receptors were obtained from a human donor who received a COVID-19 vaccine.

The chain combines TRBV13 with TRBJ2-3; possible D gene TRBD2, 6 bases. The CDR3 is 11 residues long. V lost 3 bases and J lost 9, with 7 bases in between. Germline V gene sequence: CDR1 PRHDT, CDR2 FYEKMQ (reference sequence). The CDR3 nucleotides are TGTGCCAGCAGCTTCGGAGGGACGCAGTATTTT. It translates to CASSFGGTQYF.

The rearrangement links TRBV3-1 (or the pseudogene TRBV3-2) to TRBJ2-3, with 13 positions matching TRBD2. The germline CDR1 and CDR2 sequences are LGHDT and YNNKEL (reference sequence). CDR3 length: 19 amino acids. The trim removed 6 bases at V and 3 bases at J, leaving 15 bases unmatched. The CDR3 nucleotides are TGTGCCAGCAGTCCCCTTGGACGGACTAGCGGGAGTGGTACAGATACGCAGTATTTT. Protein sequence: CASSPLGRTSGSGTDTQYF.

The chain couples TRBV6-2 or TRBV6-3 to TRBJ2-7, with a tentative D call TRBD2 (5 bases). This CDR3 is 14 amino acids long. Germline V gene sequence: CDR1 MNHEY, CDR2 SVGEGT. The V gene lost 3 bases and the J gene lost 7 bases, with 16 bases spanning the gap. CDR3 coding DNA: TGTGCCAGCAGTTATCTCCGGATCTCGGGGGAGCAGTACTTC. Amino acids: CASSYLRISGEQYF.

V is TRBV3-1 (or the pseudogene TRBV3-2) and J is TRBJ2-5; D gene ambiguous. V was pared by 0 bases and J by 6 bases, with 8 bases between. This CDR3 comprises 13 residues. Germline lookup yields CDR1 LGHDT and CDR2 YNNKEL (reference sequence). The CDR3 sequence is CASSQEGLKTQYF. The CDR3 bases are TGTGCCAGCAGCCAAGAAGGCCTGAAGACCCAGTACTTC.

The chain recombines TRBV6-5 with TRBJ1-2; D may be TRBD1 (6 bases). CDR1 is MNHEY and CDR2 is SVGAGI in the germline V gene. There are 15 residues in the CDR3. V shed 2 bases and J shed 4 bases, with 14 bases lying between them. This chain's CDR3 is CASSYVGGISYGYTF. In DNA form, the CDR3 reads TGTGCCAGCAGTTACGTAGGGGGTATATCCTATGGCTACACCTTC.

The rearrangement uses TRBV7-2 and TRBJ2-2; D may correspond to TRBD1 or TRBD2 (6 bases each). The CDR3 loop spans 16 amino acids. V shed 1 base and J shed 4 bases, with 13 bases lying between them. Germline values: CDR1 SGHTA, CDR2 FQGNSA. CDR3 coding DNA: TGTGCCAGCAGCTTAGGTCGAGGGGGAGGCACCGGGGAGCTGTTTTTT. Its protein product is CASSLGRGGGTGELFF.

The chain recombines TRBV6-4 with TRBJ2-2; possible D gene TRBD1, 5 bases. CDR3 length: 14 amino acids. The ends were cut back, 0 bases at V and 4 bases at J, with 6 bases in the middle. Germline CDR1 and CDR2: MRHNA and SNTAGT. The CDR3: CASSDSQGTGELFF. In DNA form, the CDR3 reads TGTGCCAGCAGTGACTCCCAGGGCACCGGGGAGCTGTTTTTT.

The chain couples TRBV11-2 to TRBJ2-1; 10 nucleotides match TRBD2. Trimming removed 4 bases from V and 7 bases from J; junction bases left unmatched: 10. The CDR3 is made up of 16 amino acids. CDR1 SGHAT and CDR2 FQNNGV come from the germline V gene. The DNA of the CDR3 is TGTGCCAGCAGCTCCAGATTGGTAGCGGGAGGTAATGAGCAGTTCTTC. This sequence encodes CASSSRLVAGGNEQFF.

This chain connects TRBV12-3 or TRBV12-4 to TRBJ2-7; TRBD1 agrees at 7 bases. The length of the CDR3 is 11 residues. V lost 6 bases to trimming and J lost 6 bases; unmatched junction nucleotides: 2. The CDR3 loop reads CASSTGAEQYF. The CDR3 DNA reads TGTGCCAGCAGCACAGGGGCCGAGCAGTACTTC.

This CDR3 reads CASGPWAGGEKLFF. The CDR3 DNA reads as TGTGCCAGTGGCCCGTGGGCAGGTGGCGAAAAACTGTTTTTT. The V and J genes are TRBV19 and TRBJ1-4; D remains ambiguous. This CDR3 has 14 amino acids. Trimming took 8 bases from V and 8 from J, leaving 18 bases between them. Germline CDR1 and CDR2: LNHDA and SQIVND (reference sequence). The full variable domain, completed using reference TRBV19 and TRBJ1-4, is DGGITQSPKYLFRKEGQNVTLSCEQNLNHDAMYWYRQDPGQGLRLIYYSQIVNDFQKGDIAEGYSVSREKKESFPLTVTSAQKNPTAFYLCASGPWAGGEKLFFGSGTQLSVL.

The gene calls are TRBV5-5 and TRBJ1-6; D unclear. The CDR3 has 12 amino acids. The V gene lost 0 bases and the J gene lost 9 bases, with 4 bases spanning the gap. Germline loops: CDR1 SGHKS, CDR2 YYEKEE (reference sequence). The CDR3 is CASSLGVSPLHF. The CDR3, as DNA: TGTGCCAGCAGCTTGGGGGTTTCACCCCTCCACTTT.

This chain links TRBV29-1 with TRBJ1-2; no clear D gene. Germline lookup yields CDR1 SQVTM and CDR2 ANQGSEA. CDR3 size: 12 residues. The ends were cut back, 1 base at V and 2 bases at J, with 5 bases in the middle. The CDR3 sequence is CSVEGSNYGYTF. Written as DNA, the CDR3 is TGCAGCGTTGAAGGGTCAAACTATGGCTACACCTTC.

The J gene is TRBJ2-5, the V gene TRBV15; TRBD2 matches 8 bases. This CDR3 has 16 residues. Germline CDR1 reads LNHNV; CDR2 reads YYDKDF (reference sequence). The V and J ends lost 1 base and 3 bases, in that order; junction bases with no gene match: 7. CDR3 nucleotide sequence: TGTGCCACCAGCAGAGTGGGCGGGAGGCCAGAAGAGACCCAGTACTTC. It encodes CATSRVGGRPEETQYF.

The chain combines TRBV20-1 with TRBJ2-1; D might be TRBD2 (5 bases). This CDR3 spans 11 amino acids. Germline CDR1 DFQATT, CDR2 SNEGSKA (reference sequence). Trimming removed 3 bases at V and 7 bases at J, with 7 bases between. The CDR3 sequence: CSASRENEQFF. The CDR3 coding sequence is TGCAGTGCTAGTAGGGAGAATGAGCAGTTCTTC.

The chain has TRBV29-1 and TRBJ1-2, with 7 bases lining up with TRBD1. The V and J ends lost 7 bases and 4 bases, in that order; junction bases with no gene match: 6. The length of the CDR3 is 12 residues. From germline, CDR1 is SQVTM and CDR2 ANQGSEA. The CDR3 sequence: CSGDRDGYGYTF. The CDR3 nucleotides are TGCAGCGGCGACAGGGATGGCTATGGCTACACCTTC. The complete variable domain, with remaining parts taken from reference TRBV29-1 and TRBJ1-2, reads SAVISQKPSRDICQRGTSLTIQCQVDSQVTMMFWYRQQPGQSLTLIATANQGSEATYESGFVIDKFPISRPNLTFSTLTVSNMSPEDSSIYLCSGDRDGYGYTFGSGTRLTVV.

In this sample, this clone turned up a few times. The chain uses TRBV7-3 and TRBJ2-3; tentatively, D is TRBD2 (5 bases). Germline loops: CDR1 SGHTA, CDR2 FQGTGA. Trimming removed 3 bases from V and 4 bases from J, with 8 bases in between. This CDR3 is 13 amino acids long. The CDR3 DNA follows: TGTGCCAGCAGCTTCGGAGGTCCAGATACGCAGTATTTT. This encodes CASSFGGPDTQYF.

The CDR3 coding sequence is TGCAGCGTTGATACAGGGGCGGGGTATGGCTACACCTTC. It encodes CSVDTGAGYGYTF. The rearrangement joins TRBV29-1 to TRBJ1-2; 7 nucleotides match TRBD1. V was clipped by 3 bases and J by 5 bases; unmatched bases: 6. Germline V CDR1 and CDR2: SQVTM, ANQGSEA. The CDR3 sequence is 13 residues long. The variable domain in full, with the rest retrieved from reference TRBV29-1 and TRBJ1-2, is SAVISQKPSRDICQRGTSLTIQCQVDSQVTMMFWYRQQPGQSLTLIATANQGSEATYESGFVIDKFPISRPNLTFSTLTVSNMSPEDSSIYLCSVDTGAGYGYTFGSGTRLTVV.

This chain connects TRBV23-1 to TRBJ1-1, with a weak D call TRBD1 (6 bases). TRBV23-1 has ORF status, its function being uncertain. Deletions cut 0 bases from V and 4 bases from J, with 9 bases between. The CDR3 totals 14 residues. The CDR3 DNA sequence: TGCGCCAGCAGTCAATCGAGGGGGGGCACTGAAGCTTTCTTT. It yields the protein CASSQSRGGTEAFF.

The chain couples TRBV25-1 to TRBJ2-2, with D tentatively TRBD1 or TRBD2 (5 bases each). Germline CDR1 and CDR2: MGHDK and SYGVNS. The CDR3 extends over 18 amino acids. Trimming cost V 6 bases and J 1 base, with 21 bases left between them. The CDR3 DNA is TGTGCCAGCAGCAGAAGGTCCGGGACGGAGATGAACACCGGGGAGCTGTTTTTT. It yields the protein CASSRRSGTEMNTGELFF.

The V gene is TRBV6-5, the J gene TRBJ2-3; possibly TRBD1 for D (5 bases). Germline-derived CDR1 and CDR2 are MNHEY and SVGAGI. Trimming stripped 5 bases from V and 9 bases from J, with 12 bases between. CDR3 length: 12 residues. CDR3 nucleotides: TGTGCCAGCAGTCGGAGTAAGGGGACGCAGTATTTT. Translation gives CASSRSKGTQYF.

The V and J genes are TRBV7-3 and TRBJ2-2; TRBD2 matches at 10 bases. The CDR3 sequence is 16 residues long. The V segment lost 8 bases and the J segment 0 bases; nucleotides outside the gene matches: 6. Germline CDR1 and CDR2: SGHTA and FQGTGA. Here the CDR3 DNA reads TGTGCCAGCTCGGCTAGCGGGGGCGCGAACACCGGGGAGCTGTTTTTT. Amino acids: CASSASGGANTGELFF.

This clone was seen a few times. This sequence joins TRBV4-2 and TRBJ1-5; 8 nucleotides match TRBD1. CDR3 size: 16 residues. CDR1 and CDR2 from the germline V gene are LGHNA and YNFKEQ. The V segment lost 0 bases and the J segment 4 bases; nucleotides outside the gene matches: 5. CDR3 DNA: TGTGCCAGCAGCCAAGAACCGGACAGGGCTAATCAGCCCCAGCATTTT. Amino acids: CASSQEPDRANQPQHF.

The chain uses TRBV2 and TRBJ2-3; D may be TRBD2 (7 bases). Germline values: CDR1 SNHLY, CDR2 FYNNEI. The CDR3 sequence is 15 residues long. The V and J ends lost 4 bases and 5 bases respectively, with 16 bases between them. CDR3 residues: CASSVWGGAVDTQYF. The CDR3 nucleotides are TGTGCCAGCAGTGTGTGGGGGGGGGCCGTAGATACGCAGTATTTT.

CDR3 bases: TGCAGCGTTGGGGGGGGTTCTCTCTCTGGGGCCAACGTCCTGACTTTC. This sequence encodes CSVGGGSLSGANVLTF. J is TRBJ2-6 and V is TRBV29-1; 7 positions agree with TRBD2. V was clipped by 4 bases and J by 0 bases; unmatched bases: 6. Germline CDR1 and CDR2: SQVTM and ANQGSEA. The CDR3 contains 16 residues.

Turning to this clone: Germline and junction disagree at one end, which may indicate a read error. The V call is TRBV27, the J call TRBJ2-7; D perhaps matches TRBD1 (6 bases). Germline CDR1 is MNHEY and CDR2 is SMNVEV (reference sequence). The CDR3 extends over 18 amino acids. The CDR3, as DNA: TGTGCCAGCAGTCTATCCCCCTTTCAAACAGGGATAAAGTACGAGCAGTACTTC. This gives the protein CASSLSPFQTGIKYEQYF.

This clone has just a few counts. The chain recombines TRBV15 with TRBJ1-2; D remains ambiguous. Trimming pared 1 base from V and 5 bases from J, leaving 11 bases between. This CDR3 has 14 amino acids. The germline V gene has CDR1 LNHNV and CDR2 YYDKDF (reference sequence). This CDR3 reads CATSRAGSSYGYTF. CDR3 sequence (DNA): TGTGCCACCAGCAGAGCGGGGTCAAGTTATGGCTACACCTTC.

The V call is TRBV3-1 (or the pseudogene TRBV3-2), the J call TRBJ2-1; unclear D gene. V was clipped by 3 bases and J by 15 bases, with 12 bases between them. The germline CDR1 and CDR2 sequences are LGHDT and YNNKEL (reference sequence). This CDR3 contains 11 residues. DNA for the CDR3: TGTGCCAGCAGCCAGGGGTCTTCCCTGTTCTTC. Protein: CASSQGSSLFF.

This clone was observed a few times. This chain uses TRBV19 with TRBJ2-7, with D perhaps TRBD1 or TRBD2 (6 bases each). This CDR3 is built from 17 residues. CDR1 and CDR2 (germline): LNHDA, SQIVND (reference sequence). V was cut by 0 bases and J by 6 bases, with 21 bases left in between. The chain's CDR3 is CASSIDTRGELKSEQYF. The CDR3 DNA sequence: TGTGCCAGTAGTATAGATACGAGGGGGGAACTGAAGAGCGAGCAGTACTTC. Using reference TRBV19 and TRBJ2-7 for the parts outside the CDR3, the full variable domain is DGGITQSPKYLFRKEGQNVTLSCEQNLNHDAMYWYRQDPGQGLRLIYYSQIVNDFQKGDIAEGYSVSREKKESFPLTVTSAQKNPTAFYLCASSIDTRGELKSEQYFGPGTRLTVT.

The J gene is TRBJ2-1, the V gene TRBV5-4, with 9 bases lining up with TRBD2. V shed 4 bases and J 0 bases; nucleotides not matched to a gene: 5. Germline CDR1 and CDR2: SGHNT and YYREEE (reference sequence). The CDR3 has 16 residues. CDR3 nucleotides: TGTGCCAGCAGCCAAGATAGCGGGGGCTCCTACAATGAGCAGTTCTTC. Translating gives CASSQDSGGSYNEQFF.

CDR3 DNA sequence: TGTGCCAGCAGCTTAGCAAGATCAGGGAGTAACGAGCAGTACTTC. Residues: CASSLARSGSNEQYF. The chain has TRBV7-8 and TRBJ2-7; tentatively, D is TRBD1 or TRBD2 (5 bases each). Deletions cut 0 bases from V and 5 bases from J, with 14 bases between. Germline V gene lookup returns CDR1 SGHVS and CDR2 FQNEAQ. CDR3 size: 15 residues.